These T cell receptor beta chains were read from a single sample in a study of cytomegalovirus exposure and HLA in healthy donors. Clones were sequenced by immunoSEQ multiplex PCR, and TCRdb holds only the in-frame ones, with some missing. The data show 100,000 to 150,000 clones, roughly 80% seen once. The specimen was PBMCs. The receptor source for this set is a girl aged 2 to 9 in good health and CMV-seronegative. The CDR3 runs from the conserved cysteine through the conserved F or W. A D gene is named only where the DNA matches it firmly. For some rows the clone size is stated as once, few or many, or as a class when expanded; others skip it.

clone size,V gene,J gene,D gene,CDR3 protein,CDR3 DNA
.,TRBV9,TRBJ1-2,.,CASSVSAGAGYGYTF,TGTGCCAGCAGCGTATCGGCAGGGGCTGGGTATGGCTACACCTTC
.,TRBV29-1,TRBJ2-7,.,CSVGGQTYEQYF,TGCAGCGTGGGGGGACAGACCTACGAGCAGTACTTC
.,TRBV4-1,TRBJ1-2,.,CASSQISGEYGYTF,TGCGCCAGCAGCCAAATCTCAGGGGAGTATGGCTACACCTTC
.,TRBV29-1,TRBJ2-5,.,CSVDKGGQETQYF,TGCAGCGTTGATAAGGGGGGGCAAGAGACCCAGTACTTC
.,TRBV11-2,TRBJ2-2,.,CASSLDPRTGELFF,TGTGCCAGCAGCTTAGATCCCCGGACCGGGGAGCTGTTTTTT
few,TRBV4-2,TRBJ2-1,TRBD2,CASSQDTSGGFNEQFF,TGTGCCAGCAGCCAAGATACTAGCGGGGGTTTCAATGAGCAGTTCTTC
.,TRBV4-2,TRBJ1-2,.,CASSPTTGSNGYTF,TGTGCCAGCAGCCCGACCACAGGGTCGAATGGCTACACCTTC
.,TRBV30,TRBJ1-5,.,CAWSTGNQPQHF,TGTGCCTGGAGTACAGGGAATCAGCCCCAGCATTTT
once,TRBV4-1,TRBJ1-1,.,CASSQGLRAMNTEAFF,TGCGCCAGCAGCCAAGGTCTCAGGGCCATGAACACTGAAGCTTTCTTT
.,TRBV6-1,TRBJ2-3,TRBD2,CASSESAGGGDTQYF,TGTGCCAGCAGTGAATCGGCGGGGGGAGGGGATACGCAGTATTTT
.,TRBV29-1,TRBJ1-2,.,CSVAQGDFGYTF,TGCAGCGTTGCCCAAGGGGATTTTGGCTACACCTTC
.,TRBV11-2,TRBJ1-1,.,CASSVQGQTEAFF,TGTGCCAGCAGCGTTCAGGGTCAGACTGAAGCTTTCTTT
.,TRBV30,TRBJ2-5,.,CAWSPTGYQETQYF,TGTGCCTGGAGCCCGACTGGGTACCAAGAGACCCAGTACTTC
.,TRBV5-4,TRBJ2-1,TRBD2,CASSWSGSSYNEQFF,TGTGCCAGCAGCTGGAGCGGGAGCTCCTACAATGAGCAGTTCTTC
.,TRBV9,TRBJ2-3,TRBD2,CASSLAGGLSTDTQYF,TGTGCCAGCAGTCTAGCGGGGGGGTTGAGCACAGATACGCAGTATTTT
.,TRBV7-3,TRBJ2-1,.,CASSLVGGRYNEQFF,TGTGCCAGCAGCTTAGTGGGGGGAAGATACAATGAGCAGTTCTTC
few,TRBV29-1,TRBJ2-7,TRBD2,CSVVPSGSVNEQYF,TGCAGCGTTGTACCTAGCGGGAGTGTCAACGAGCAGTACTTC
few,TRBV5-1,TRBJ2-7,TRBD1,CASSPSRQGRYEQYF,TGCGCCAGCAGCCCCAGCCGACAGGGCCGCTACGAGCAGTACTTC
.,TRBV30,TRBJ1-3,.,CAWSVRSDSGNTIYF,TGTGCCTGGAGTGTACGGTCGGACAGTGGAAACACCATATATTTT
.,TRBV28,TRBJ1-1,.,CASSSGYNTEAFF,TGTGCCAGCAGTTCGGGTTACAACACTGAAGCTTTCTTT
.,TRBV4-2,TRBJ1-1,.,CASSQGEGEQAFF,TGTGCCAGCAGCCAAGGGGAGGGAGAACAAGCTTTCTTT
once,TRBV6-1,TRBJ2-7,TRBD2,CASSSSGLAGYEQYF,TGTGCCAGCAGCTCCTCGGGACTAGCGGGCTACGAGCAGTACTTC
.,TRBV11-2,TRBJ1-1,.,CASSLVSGANTEAFF,TGTGCCAGCAGCTTAGTCTCAGGGGCGAACACTGAAGCTTTCTTT
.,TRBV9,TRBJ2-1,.,CASSVESTYNEQFF,TGTGCCAGCAGCGTAGAATCTACCTACAATGAGCAGTTCTTC
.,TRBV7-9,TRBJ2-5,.,CASSLEAPPGETQYF,TGTGCCAGCAGCTTAGAGGCTCCGCCGGGGGAGACCCAGTACTTC
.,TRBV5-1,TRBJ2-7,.,CASSVSGGVGAEQYF,TGCGCCAGCAGCGTTAGTGGGGGCGTCGGGGCCGAGCAGTACTTC
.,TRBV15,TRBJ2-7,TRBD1,CATSRGTGAERLEQYF,TGTGCCACCAGCAGAGGGACAGGGGCGGAGAGGTTGGAGCAGTACTTC
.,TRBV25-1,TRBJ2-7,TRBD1,CASSGAWDSSTYEQYF,TGTGCCAGCAGTGGAGCCTGGGACAGTTCCACCTACGAGCAGTACTTC
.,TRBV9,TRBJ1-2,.,CASSVEENYGYTF,TGTGCCAGCAGCGTAGAGGAGAACTATGGCTACACCTTC
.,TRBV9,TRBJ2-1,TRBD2,CASSNLGTSGNPFF,TGTGCCAGCAGTAACCTCGGGACTAGCGGGAATCCATTCTTC
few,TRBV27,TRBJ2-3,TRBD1,CASKNRDRDPDTQYF,TGTGCCAGCAAAAACAGGGACAGGGACCCAGATACGCAGTATTTT
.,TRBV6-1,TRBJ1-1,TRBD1,CASSVQGVAEAFF,TGTGCCAGCAGTGTACAGGGGGTGGCTGAAGCTTTCTTT
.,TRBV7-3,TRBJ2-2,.,CASSPGPPGELFF,TGTGCCAGCAGCCCCGGTCCCCCCGGGGAGCTGTTTTTT
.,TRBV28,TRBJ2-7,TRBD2,CASSFGLAGVWEQYF,TGTGCCAGCAGTTTTGGACTAGCGGGAGTATGGGAGCAGTACTTC
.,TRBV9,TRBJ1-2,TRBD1,CASSGTGFRYGYTF,TGTGCCAGCAGCGGGACAGGTTTTAGGTATGGCTACACCTTC
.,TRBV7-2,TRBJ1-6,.,CASSLAGAGNSPLHF,TGTGCCAGCAGCTTAGCGGGGGCTGGTAATTCACCCCTCCACTTT
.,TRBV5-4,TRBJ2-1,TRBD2,CASSVGLAGGPLDNEQFF,TGTGCCAGCAGCGTGGGACTAGCGGGGGGGCCGTTGGACAATGAGCAGTTCTTC
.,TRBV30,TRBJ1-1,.,CAWHDLGGTEAFF,TGTGCCTGGCACGACCTAGGGGGCACTGAAGCTTTCTTT
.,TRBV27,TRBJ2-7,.,CASSLSGFPYEQYF,TGTGCCAGCAGTTTATCCGGGTTCCCCTACGAGCAGTACTTC
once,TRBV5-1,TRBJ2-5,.,CASSFRGARETQYF,TGCGCCAGCAGCTTCAGGGGCGCAAGGGAGACCCAGTACTTC
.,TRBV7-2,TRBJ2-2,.,CASSHNTGELFF,TGTGCCAGCAGCCATAACACCGGGGAGCTGTTTTTT
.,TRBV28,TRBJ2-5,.,CASSRETQYF,TGTGCCAGCAGTCGAGAGACCCAGTACTTC
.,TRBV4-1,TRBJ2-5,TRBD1,CASSQGRGQGETQYF,TGCGCCAGCAGCCAGGGCCGAGGACAGGGAGAGACCCAGTACTTC
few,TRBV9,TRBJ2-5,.,CASNRGGGETQYF,TGTGCCAGCAACAGAGGTGGGGGGGAGACCCAGTACTTC
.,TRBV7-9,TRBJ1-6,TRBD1,CASSVIDRDSNSPLHF,TGTGCCAGCAGCGTAATTGACCGGGACAGTAATTCACCCCTCCACTTT
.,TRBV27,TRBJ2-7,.,CASSQPRGYEQYF,TGTGCCAGCAGTCAGCCTAGGGGGTACGAGCAGTACTTC
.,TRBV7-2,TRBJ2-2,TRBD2,CASRGGANTGELFF,TGTGCCAGCAGGGGGGGGGCGAACACCGGGGAGCTGTTTTTT
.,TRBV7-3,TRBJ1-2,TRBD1,CAQTGGGYTF,TGTGCCCAGACAGGGGGCGGCTACACCTTC
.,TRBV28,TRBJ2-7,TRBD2,CASSPGTSGSYEQYF,TGTGCCAGCAGCCCCGGGACTAGCGGATCCTACGAGCAGTACTTC
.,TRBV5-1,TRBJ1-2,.,CASSLGGGWGDYGYTF,TGCGCCAGCAGCTTGGGGGGGGGCTGGGGGGACTATGGCTACACCTTC